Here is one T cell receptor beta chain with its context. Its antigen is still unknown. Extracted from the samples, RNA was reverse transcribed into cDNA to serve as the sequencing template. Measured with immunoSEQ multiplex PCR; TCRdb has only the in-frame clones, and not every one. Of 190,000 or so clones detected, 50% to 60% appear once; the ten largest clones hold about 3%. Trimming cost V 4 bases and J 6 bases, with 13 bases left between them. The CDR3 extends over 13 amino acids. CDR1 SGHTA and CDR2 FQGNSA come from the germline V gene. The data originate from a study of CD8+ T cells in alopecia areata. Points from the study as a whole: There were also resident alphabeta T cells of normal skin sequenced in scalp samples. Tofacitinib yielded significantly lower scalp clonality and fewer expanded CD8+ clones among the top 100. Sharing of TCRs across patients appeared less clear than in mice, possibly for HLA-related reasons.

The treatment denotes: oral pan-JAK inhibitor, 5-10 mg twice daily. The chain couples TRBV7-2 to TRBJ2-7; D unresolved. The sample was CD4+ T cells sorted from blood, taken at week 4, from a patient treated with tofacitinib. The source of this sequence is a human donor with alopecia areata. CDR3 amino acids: CASSSSFQIEQYF. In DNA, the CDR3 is TGTGCCAGCAGCTCATCCTTCCAGATCGAGCAGTACTTC. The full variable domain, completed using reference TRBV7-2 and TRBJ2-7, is GAGVSQSPSNKVTEKGKDVELRCDPISGHTALYWYRQSLGQGLEFLIYFQGNSAPDKSGLPSDRFSAERTGGSVSTLTIQRTQQEDSAVYLCASSSSFQIEQYFGPGTRLTVT.